Given below is one T cell receptor beta chain in context. These data are taken from a study of blood T cell repertoires in COVID-19. Assay: immunoSEQ multiplex PCR; the TCRdb copy retains only in-frame clones and omits some. The top ten clones hold roughly 3.5% of a sample with about 160,000 clones, 86% of them seen once. CDR3 length: 15 amino acids. Germline CDR1 reads LGHNA; CDR2 reads YSLEER. Trimming took 1 base from V and 6 from J, leaving 13 bases between them. This chain uses TRBV4-3 with TRBJ2-1; D may be TRBD1 (7 bases). What was sequenced was peripheral blood. The receptor was derived from a man between 65 and 79 years old with acute or convalescent COVID-19. CDR3 DNA sequence: TGCGCCAGCAGCCAAGGGAGGGGGCAGATCAATGAGCAGTTCTTC. This encodes CASSQGRGQINEQFF.